A single sample is the source of the 3 T cell receptor beta chains below, sequenced in a study of blood T cell repertoires in COVID-19. The table came from immunoSEQ multiplex PCR; TCRdb's copy has only in-frame clones and leaves some out. The table records about 66,000 clones, roughly 78% of them present only once. The sequenced material came from peripheral blood. The receptors stem from a human donor in a cohort sampled during active COVID-19.

The chain couples TRBV5-1 to TRBJ2-7, with D possibly matching TRBD2 (5 bases). V was trimmed by 1 base and J by 0 bases, leaving 17 bases between them. CDR1 and CDR2 from the germline V gene are SGHRS and YFSETQ. This CDR3 is 17 amino acids long. CDR3 region: CASSLSVGGSSSYEQYF. CDR3 bases: TGCGCCAGCAGCTTGTCGGTCGGCGGGTCCAGCTCCTACGAGCAGTACTTC.

Details on this clone: The DNA is omitted, as the CDR3 cannot be located on it reliably, and the CDR3 follows TCRdb's listing. The J gene is TRBJ2-7, the V gene TRBV21-1; the table's D call TRBD1 went unverified against the DNA. TRBV21-1 corresponds to a pseudogene. The CDR3 spans 14 amino acids, including both terminal residues. CDR3 loop: CASRKVGQGNEQYF.

J is TRBJ2-1 and V is TRBV11-2; possible D gene TRBD2, 6 bases. The CDR3 consists of 16 residues. Trimming took 7 bases from V and 1 from J, leaving 17 bases between them. Germline loops: CDR1 SGHAT, CDR2 FQNNGV. DNA of the CDR3: TGTGCCAGCACCGGGACTCGCAGCGGGTCCTACAATGAGCAGTTCTTC. Its protein is CASTGTRSGSYNEQFF. The full variable domain, its missing parts supplied by reference TRBV11-2 and TRBJ2-1, is EAGVAQSPRYKIIEKRQSVAFWCNPISGHATLYWYQQILGQGPKLLIQFQNNGVVDDSQLPKDRFSAERLKGVDSTLKIQPAKLEDSAVYLCASTGTRSGSYNEQFFGPGTRLTVL.